This is a list of T cell receptor beta chains from one sample in a study of blood T cell repertoires in COVID-19. TCRdb keeps only in-frame clones here, not all; method: immunoSEQ multiplex PCR. Of 200,000 to 250,000 clones in the sample, 89% were seen once. The sample comprised peripheral blood. The receptors were gathered from a middle-aged woman with acute or convalescent COVID-19. CDR3s include the opening cysteine and the closing phenylalanine or tryptophan. The D gene is left open where the match is weak. A clone size is listed for some rows: how often the clone was seen (once, few, many), or a class if it is expanded.

j_gene: TRBJ1-5; v_gene: TRBV6-6; d_gene: TRBD1; abundance: once; CDR3nt: TGTGCCAGCAGTTTACGGACAGGGCTGTATCAGCCCCAGCATTTT; CDR3aa: CASSLRTGLYQPQHF
j_gene: TRBJ1-6; v_gene: TRBV5-4; d_gene: TRBD1; abundance: NA; CDR3nt: TGTGCCAGCAGCTTGCGGACAGGGGATTCACCCCTCCACTTT; CDR3aa: CASSLRTGDSPLHF
j_gene: TRBJ2-6; v_gene: TRBV18; d_gene: NA; abundance: NA; CDR3nt: TGTGCCAGCTCACCGCGCCAGGGAATCTCTGGGGCCAACGTCCTGACTTTC; CDR3aa: CASSPRQGISGANVLTF
j_gene: TRBJ2-4; v_gene: TRBV5-4; d_gene: TRBD2; abundance: NA; CDR3nt: TGTGCCAGCAGCTCACCCACCCAGCGGGGGGGAAACATTCAGTACTTC; CDR3aa: CASSSPTQRGGNIQYF
j_gene: TRBJ1-2; v_gene: TRBV2; d_gene: NA; abundance: NA; CDR3nt: TGTGCCAGCAGTTCCTCTCGGGGGAACTATGGCTACACCTTC; CDR3aa: CASSSSRGNYGYTF
j_gene: TRBJ1-5; v_gene: TRBV19; d_gene: TRBD1; abundance: NA; CDR3nt: TGTGCCAGTAGTGACAGGGCAAATCAGCCCCAGCATTTT; CDR3aa: CASSDRANQPQHF
j_gene: TRBJ1-2; v_gene: TRBV19; d_gene: TRBD1; abundance: NA; CDR3nt: TGTGCCGGACACCCGGGACAGGGGGCTTTAACCCCCTATGGCTACACCTTC; CDR3aa: CAGHPGQGALTPYGYTF
j_gene: TRBJ2-2; v_gene: TRBV13; d_gene: NA; abundance: NA; CDR3nt: TGTGCCAGCAGCCGGCGGTTAATAGCGGACACCGGGGAGCTGTTTTTT; CDR3aa: CASSRRLIADTGELFF
j_gene: TRBJ1-3; v_gene: TRBV5-4; d_gene: NA; abundance: NA; CDR3nt: TGTGCCAGCAGCTTGGCCGGGGGAAACACCATATATTTT; CDR3aa: CASSLAGGNTIYF
j_gene: TRBJ1-2; v_gene: TRBV5-1; d_gene: NA; abundance: NA; CDR3nt: TGCGCCAGCAGCCCTCCAGGGTTTGGAAGAGGCTACACCTTC; CDR3aa: CASSPPGFGRGYTF
j_gene: TRBJ1-2; v_gene: TRBV2; d_gene: NA; abundance: NA; CDR3nt: TGTGCCAGCAGGGCGGGGGGTCATGGCTACACCTTC; CDR3aa: CASRAGGHGYTF
j_gene: TRBJ1-2; v_gene: TRBV21-1; d_gene: NA; abundance: once; CDR3nt: TGTGCCAGCAGCAAAGGGTCTCACACCTATGGCTACACCTTC; CDR3aa: CASSKGSHTYGYTF
j_gene: TRBJ1-5; v_gene: TRBV11-3; d_gene: TRBD1; abundance: NA; CDR3nt: TGTGCCAGCAGCTTAGTAGCGACAGGGGGCTACAATCAGCCCCAGCATTTT; CDR3aa: CASSLVATGGYNQPQHF
j_gene: TRBJ1-4; v_gene: TRBV30; d_gene: NA; abundance: NA; CDR3nt: TGTGCCTGCTCGCCTAATAGGGGGGAAAAACTGTTTTTT; CDR3aa: CACSPNRGEKLFF
j_gene: TRBJ1-2; v_gene: TRBV5-1; d_gene: NA; abundance: NA; CDR3nt: TGCGCCAGCAGCTTGGACTCGGAGAGGGGCTACACCTTC; CDR3aa: CASSLDSERGYTF
j_gene: TRBJ2-6; v_gene: TRBV5-1; d_gene: TRBD2; abundance: NA; CDR3nt: TGCGCCAGCAGCTTGGGTGTGACTAGCGGGGGGGCGGGGGCCAACGTCCTGACTTTC; CDR3aa: CASSLGVTSGGAGANVLTF
j_gene: TRBJ2-5; v_gene: TRBV3-1/TRBV3-2; d_gene: TRBD2; abundance: NA; CDR3nt: TGTGCCAGCAGCCACAGACAGCGGGGGGGGGAAGAGACCCAGTACTTC; CDR3aa: CASSHRQRGGEETQYF
j_gene: TRBJ1-6; v_gene: TRBV19; d_gene: TRBD1; abundance: NA; CDR3nt: TGTGCCAGTAGGAAGGATGACAGGGAGCGGCCCCTCCACTTT; CDR3aa: CASRKDDRERPLHF
j_gene: TRBJ1-2; v_gene: TRBV5-5; d_gene: TRBD1; abundance: NA; CDR3nt: TGTGCCAGCAGCTTGGGGGACAGGGTCACCAACTATGGCTACACCTTC; CDR3aa: CASSLGDRVTNYGYTF
j_gene: TRBJ1-4; v_gene: TRBV27; d_gene: NA; abundance: NA; CDR3nt: TGTGCCAGCAGTTTCGTGGGGGCTGCTAATGAAAAACTGTTTTTT; CDR3aa: CASSFVGAANEKLFF
j_gene: TRBJ1-2; v_gene: TRBV12-3/TRBV12-4; d_gene: NA; abundance: NA; CDR3nt: TGTGCCAGCAGTCTGGAGTGGGGGGAAGACTACACCTTC; CDR3aa: CASSLEWGEDYTF
j_gene: TRBJ1-6; v_gene: TRBV7-2; d_gene: NA; abundance: NA; CDR3nt: TGTGCCAGCAGCTTAGCCAGGGTTTCACCCCTCCACTTT; CDR3aa: CASSLARVSPLHF